The 7 T cell receptor beta chains presented below share a single source sample, sequenced in a study of cytomegalovirus exposure and HLA in healthy donors. Vbeta (60) and Jbeta (13) primers were used in the PCR. Libraries were prepared by immunoSEQ multiplex PCR; TCRdb keeps only in-frame clonotypes and omits some of them. Among 100,000 or so clones listed, 76% were seen once. Input material: PBMCs. All receptors come from a man aged 40-49 years in good health and CMV-seropositive.

The chain employs TRBV30 and TRBJ2-2; the D gene is possibly TRBD1 (6 bases). V lost 4 bases and J 5 bases, leaving 11 bases between the germline ends. The CDR3 is 13 amino acids. Germline CDR1 is GTSNPN and CDR2 is SVGIG (reference sequence). This CDR3 is CAWNPRGTGELFF. CDR3 coding DNA: TGTGCCTGGAACCCCAGGGGAACCGGGGAGCTGTTTTTT.

The V call is TRBV10-3, the J call TRBJ1-5, with a possible D match to TRBD1 (6 bases). The CDR3 consists of 14 residues. From germline, CDR1 is ENHRY and CDR2 SYGVKD. The germline V and J ends were trimmed by 0 bases and 6 bases, with 9 bases remaining between them. The CDR3 nucleotides read TGTGCCATCAGTGAGTCAGGGGGGGGTCAGCCCCAGCATTTT. Translated: CAISESGGGQPQHF.

The chain uses TRBV9 and TRBJ2-7; 13 bases line up with TRBD2. V gave up 0 bases and J gave up 5 bases; unmatched junction bases: 2. CDR1 is SGDLS, CDR2 YYNGEE, per germline. The CDR3 loop spans 15 amino acids. CDR3 amino acids: CASSVGGLAGDEQYF. The CDR3 region has the DNA TGTGCCAGCAGCGTAGGAGGACTAGCGGGAGACGAGCAGTACTTC.

V usage is TRBV27 and J usage is TRBJ2-1; D is uncertain. The CDR3 is made up of 11 amino acids. The V gene's germline CDR1 is MNHEY and CDR2 SMNVEV (reference sequence). V lost 5 bases to trimming and J lost 4 bases, with 3 bases between them. CDR3 amino acids: CASSTYNEQFF. The CDR3 DNA follows: TGTGCCAGCAGTACATACAATGAGCAGTTCTTC.

V usage is TRBV27 and J usage is TRBJ2-2, with D maybe TRBD2 (6 bases). The CDR3 is 17 residues long. Trimming removed 7 bases at V and 0 bases at J, with 18 bases between. Germline lookup yields CDR1 MNHEY and CDR2 SMNVEV (reference sequence). CDR3 sequence (DNA): TGTGCCAGCACTCCTCGGGCGGGGACGTCGAACACCGGGGAGCTGTTTTTT. It specifies CASTPRAGTSNTGELFF.

This clone has a handful of counts. V usage is TRBV7-9 and J usage is TRBJ2-1, with 10 bases matching TRBD2. V dropped 2 bases and J dropped 5; count of bases not matched to a gene: 6. Looked up from germline, CDR1 is SEHNR and CDR2 is FQNEAQ (reference sequence). The CDR3 is 16 amino acids. The CDR3 coding sequence is TGTGCCAGCAGCTTATCTCTAGCGGGGGAAGACAATGAGCAGTTCTTC. Translation: CASSLSLAGEDNEQFF.

This clone occurred a few times. The CDR3: CASSQYSGSYYEQYF. CDR3 coding DNA: TGCGCCAGCAGCCAATATAGCGGGAGCTACTACGAGCAGTACTTC. The chain uses TRBV4-3 and TRBJ2-7; 9 bases are shared with TRBD2. The trim removed 2 bases at V and 3 bases at J, leaving 5 bases unmatched. The CDR3 is 15 residues long. Per germline, CDR1 LGHNA and CDR2 YSLEER.